These 14 T cell receptor beta chains share one sample of origin, sequenced in a study of shared clonotypes between healthy human individuals. The repertoire was sequenced with immunoSEQ multiplex PCR; TCRdb's copy has only in-frame clones and lacks some. The table records about 380,000 clones, about 96% of them present only once. Sequencing was performed on memory CD8+ T cells sorted from blood. Subset reported: CD45RO+ cells pooled with CCR7-negative TemRA cells. Receptor source: a man aged 25-40 years in good health.

The V and J genes are TRBV4-1 and TRBJ2-1; 10 bases fit TRBD2. Germline V lookup: CDR1 MGHRA, CDR2 YSYEKL. This CDR3 region has 15 residues. V gave up 4 bases and J gave up 9 bases; unmatched junction bases: 9. In nucleotides, the CDR3 is TGCGCCAGCAGCCCACTCCTAGCGGGAGAGAGTGAGCAGTTCTTC. Its translation is CASSPLLAGESEQFF.

The genes are TRBV27 and TRBJ1-5, with 9 bases aligning to TRBD1. This CDR3 spans 15 amino acids. J was trimmed by 6 bases and V by 0 bases; bases with no gene match: 3. Germline lookup yields CDR1 MNHEY and CDR2 SMNVEV (reference sequence). The CDR3 spells CASSLSQGAFQPQHF. CDR3 sequence (DNA): TGTGCCAGCAGTTTATCACAGGGGGCTTTTCAGCCCCAGCATTTT.

This rearrangement joins TRBV19 to TRBJ1-2, with D unclear. The germline V and J ends were trimmed by 6 bases and 9 bases, with 20 bases remaining between them. Per the germline V gene, CDR1 is LNHDA and CDR2 is SQIVND (reference sequence). The CDR3 runs 14 residues. CDR3 DNA sequence: TGTGCCAGTAGCCGAAGGGTCCAGCTTTTTAGCTACACCTTC. Protein: CASSRRVQLFSYTF.

V is TRBV5-1 and J is TRBJ1-5; D unclear. V dropped 0 bases and J dropped 4 bases, with 8 bases sitting between them. Germline CDR1 reads SGHRS; CDR2 reads YFSETQ. This CDR3 region has 14 residues. CDR3 DNA: TGCGCCAGCAGCTTGGGAGGTTTGAATCAGCCCCAGCATTTT. Translation: CASSLGGLNQPQHF.

The V and J genes are TRBV4-1 and TRBJ2-3; D not certain. The length of the CDR3 is 17 residues. Germline V gene data show CDR1 as MGHRA and CDR2 as YSYEKL. Deletions cut 2 bases from V and 3 bases from J, with 18 bases between. CDR3 sequence reads: CASSQLGVVGSTDTQYF. The CDR3, as DNA: TGCGCCAGCAGCCAACTTGGAGTTGTTGGTTCGACAGATACGCAGTATTTT.

The chain joins TRBV13 to TRBJ2-1; either TRBD1 or TRBD2 may supply D (6 bases each). The CDR3 sequence is 14 residues long. Germline values: CDR1 PRHDT, CDR2 FYEKMQ (reference sequence). V lost 11 bases and J lost 12, with 26 bases in between. CDR3 nucleotides: TGTGCCGAGCAGCGGGCCGGGGGCGTTTTCGGGCAGTTCTTC. This gives the protein CAEQRAGGVFGQFF.

The chain links TRBV11-3 to TRBJ2-1; D unclear. The CDR3 spans 14 residues. Germline V gene lookup returns CDR1 SGHNT and CDR2 YENEEA. V lost 4 bases, J lost 9 bases, and 16 bases lay in between. CDR3 sequence (DNA): TGTGCCAGCAGCTCCCGGGCGGCCCCTAGTGAGCAGTTCTTC. Translation: CASSSRAAPSEQFF.

J is TRBJ2-1 and V is TRBV18; D may be TRBD2 (5 bases). Trimming shortened V by 6 bases and J by 4 bases, and 10 bases separated the two germline ends. CDR1 is KGHSH, CDR2 LQKENI, per germline. This CDR3 comprises 13 residues. Written as DNA, the CDR3 is TGTGCCAGCTCCTGGGCGGGTTACAATGAGCAGTTCTTC. Translated: CASSWAGYNEQFF.

The V and J genes are TRBV6-1 and TRBJ2-1; 7 bases fit TRBD1. Unmatched junction bases numbered 5, after V lost 9 bases and J lost 9 bases. CDR3 length: 11 residues. In germline, CDR1 is MNHNS, CDR2 SASEGT. CDR3: CASGTDIEQFF. In DNA, the CDR3 is TGTGCCAGTGGGACAGACATTGAGCAGTTCTTC.

This chain connects TRBV18 to TRBJ2-7; TRBD1 matches 8 bases. CDR1 KGHSH and CDR2 LQKENI come from the germline V gene. V dropped 3 bases and J dropped 2; count of bases not matched to a gene: 6. This CDR3 region has 15 residues. CDR3 residues: CASSPSGTGPYEQYF. The CDR3 region has the DNA TGTGCCAGCTCACCTTCGGGGACAGGTCCCTACGAGCAGTACTTC.

The rearrangement uses TRBV5-6 and TRBJ2-3; D gene unclear. Per the germline V gene, CDR1 is SGHDT and CDR2 is YYEEEE. V lost 0 bases and J 7 bases, leaving 9 bases between the germline ends. The CDR3 consists of 13 residues. This CDR3 is CASSLDLGHTQYF. DNA of the CDR3: TGTGCCAGCAGCTTGGACCTAGGCCATACGCAGTATTTT.

The chain is built from TRBV18 and TRBJ2-3, with D possibly matching TRBD1 (6 bases). The V gene's germline CDR1 is KGHSH and CDR2 LQKENI. Trimming removed 3 bases at V and 4 bases at J, with 11 bases between. The CDR3 spans 14 residues. The DNA for the CDR3 is TGTGCCAGCTCACCTACAGGGTTCGCAGATACGCAGTATTTT. Translating it yields CASSPTGFADTQYF. Drawing the rest from reference TRBV18 and TRBJ2-3, the complete variable domain is NAGVMQNPRHLVRRRGQEARLRCSPMKGHSHVYWYRQLPEEGLKFMVYLQKENIIDESGMPKERFSAEFPKEGPSILRIQQVVRGDSAAYFCASSPTGFADTQYFGPGTRLTVL.

The rearrangement joins TRBV5-4 to TRBJ2-1; D remains ambiguous. Germline V gene lookup returns CDR1 SGHNT and CDR2 YYREEE (reference sequence). The V end lost 4 bases, the J end lost 6 bases, and 11 bases lay between the germline ends. There are 13 residues in the CDR3. The CDR3 bases are TGTGCCAGCAGCGGGGTCCAGAGCAATGAGCAGTTCTTC. Protein sequence: CASSGVQSNEQFF. Complete variable domain (other parts from reference TRBV5-4 and TRBJ2-1): ETGVTQSPTHLIKTRGQQVTLRCSSQSGHNTVSWYQQALGQGPQFIFQYYREEENGRGNFPPRFSGLQFPNYSSELNVNALELDDSALYLCASSGVQSNEQFFGPGTRLTVL.

The rearrangement joins TRBV18 to TRBJ2-1, with 9 bases that match TRBD2. V gave up 1 base and J gave up 9 bases; unmatched junction bases: 10. The CDR3 runs to 16 residues. CDR1 and CDR2 (germline): KGHSH, LQKENI. As DNA, the CDR3 is TGTGCCAGCTCACCACTCGGGTCTAGCGGGGTGACTGAGCAGTTCTTC. It encodes CASSPLGSSGVTEQFF. The entire variable domain, with the rest obtained from reference TRBV18 and TRBJ2-1, is as follows: NAGVMQNPRHLVRRRGQEARLRCSPMKGHSHVYWYRQLPEEGLKFMVYLQKENIIDESGMPKERFSAEFPKEGPSILRIQQVVRGDSAAYFCASSPLGSSGVTEQFFGPGTRLTVL.